These 10 T cell receptor beta chains originate from one sample sequenced in a study of cytomegalovirus exposure and HLA in healthy donors. The PCR was carried out with 60 Vbeta primers and 13 Jbeta primers. Sequencing used immunoSEQ multiplex PCR; TCRdb keeps in-frame clones, though not all of them. The data hold about 190,000 clones, with over 75% observed a single time. Material: PBMCs. The source is a woman aged 45-65 years in good health and CMV-seropositive.

The V gene is TRBV9, the J gene TRBJ2-5, with D maybe TRBD2 (7 bases). Germline CDR1 is SGDLS and CDR2 is YYNGEE. The CDR3 contains 14 residues. The ends were cut back, 4 bases at V and 5 bases at J, with 15 bases in the middle. In DNA, the CDR3 is TGTGCCAGCAGCACCCTTGCGGGGGCCGAGACCCAGTACTTC. This codes for CASSTLAGAETQYF.

V is TRBV5-1 and J is TRBJ2-5; 7 nucleotides match TRBD1. The CDR3 is made up of 14 amino acids. Trimming cost V 3 bases and J 2 bases; bases outside gene matches: 4. The germline V gene has CDR1 SGHRS and CDR2 YFSETQ. CDR3: CASSSGTAQETQYF. The CDR3 nucleotides read TGCGCCAGCAGCTCCGGGACAGCACAAGAGACCCAGTACTTC.

The V call is TRBV4-3, the J call TRBJ1-4; D unclear. There are 18 residues in the CDR3. V lost 0 bases and J lost 0, with 14 bases in between. Germline V gene sequence: CDR1 LGHNA, CDR2 YSLEER. The CDR3 protein is CASSQDYPQRPTNEKLFF. The CDR3 DNA follows: TGCGCCAGCAGCCAAGATTACCCCCAGAGGCCAACTAATGAAAAACTGTTTTTT.

The chain is built from TRBV11-3 and TRBJ2-2; 10 bases match TRBD1. V lost 4 bases to trimming and J lost 4 bases; unmatched junction nucleotides: 3. The CDR3 consists of 15 residues. Germline CDR1 reads SGHNT; CDR2 reads YENEEA. The CDR3 loop reads CASSSDRGATGELFF. In DNA form, the CDR3 reads TGTGCCAGCAGCTCGGACAGGGGGGCCACCGGGGAGCTGTTTTTT.

V gene TRBV6-5 combines with J gene TRBJ2-4, with D hard to call. Deletions cut 4 bases from V and 1 base from J, with 14 bases between. The germline V gene encodes CDR1 MNHEY and CDR2 SVGAGI. The CDR3 has 16 residues. CDR3 DNA: TGTGCCAGCAGTTCCCTTTTTGTATCGGCCAAAAACATTCAGTACTTC. Translating gives CASSSLFVSAKNIQYF.

This chain links TRBV30 with TRBJ1-6; D is ambiguous. Germline CDR1 is GTSNPN and CDR2 is SVGIG (reference sequence). The V and J ends lost 3 bases and 6 bases respectively, with 6 bases between them. The CDR3 is 12 amino acids. The CDR3 spells CAWRRVNSPLHF. CDR3 sequence (DNA): TGTGCCTGGAGGCGGGTTAATTCACCCCTCCACTTT.

The CDR3 DNA reads TGTGCCACTGGGGACAGGGGGTATCAGCCCCAGCATTTT. Its protein product is CATGDRGYQPQHF. The chain combines TRBV10-3 with TRBJ1-5, with 11 bases lining up with TRBD1. The CDR3 spans 13 residues. V was clipped by 10 bases and J by 5 bases; unmatched bases: 4. CDR1 is ENHRY, CDR2 SYGVKD, per germline.

The V and J genes are TRBV2 and TRBJ1-6; 7 nucleotides agree with TRBD1. The CDR3 totals 16 residues. Trimming removed 4 bases from V and 6 bases from J; junction bases left unmatched: 9. CDR1 and CDR2 from the germline V gene are SNHLY and FYNNEI. The CDR3 DNA follows: TGTGCCAGCAGTGGAAGGGCGACAGGGCCTAATTCACCCCTCCACTTT. This encodes CASSGRATGPNSPLHF.

This clone came up a few times. The chain carries TRBV5-5 and TRBJ1-5, with TRBD1 matching 7 bases. The trim removed 4 bases at V and 6 bases at J, leaving 13 bases unmatched. The CDR3 has 16 amino acids. Germline lookup yields CDR1 SGHKS and CDR2 YYEKEE (reference sequence). The CDR3: CASSITSRGLFQPQHF. For the CDR3, the DNA is TGTGCCAGCAGCATAACGTCCAGGGGGTTGTTTCAGCCCCAGCATTTT.

The chain has TRBV19 and TRBJ1-2, with no clear D. The V end was cut by 6 bases, the J end by 1 base, with 21 bases between. The germline V gene encodes CDR1 LNHDA and CDR2 SQIVND (reference sequence). The CDR3 runs 17 residues. The CDR3 nucleotides are TGTGCCAGTAGAAACCCGTTGGGCAGATCCCTTAACTATGGCTACACCTTC. Translation gives CASRNPLGRSLNYGYTF.